This T cell receptor beta chain stems from a study of beta chain features in type 1 diabetes. Findings of the study overall: All four CD4+ subsets of Type 1 diabetes patients contained TCRB CDR3s that were moderately but significantly shorter.

This clone was recorded once. Its antigen is not known. The investigators reverse transcribed all of the isolated RNA, so they sequenced expressed TCRB transcripts. The method was immunoSEQ multiplex PCR; TCRdb's version includes in-frame clones alone and lacks a portion of them. The repertoire holds 630,000 or so clones, with 11% to 15% as singletons. CDR3 size: 14 residues. Germline V CDR1 and CDR2: MNHEY, SVGAGI. Deletions cut 4 bases from V and 5 bases from J, with 15 bases between. Donors contributed one heparinised blood draw apiece, averaging about 100 mL. Sequences were obtained from naive CD4+ T cells from blood. The TCR was taken from a man between 18 and 35 years old with type 1 diabetes. The chain links TRBV6-5 to TRBJ2-7, with a weak D call TRBD2 (6 bases). The CDR3 protein is CASSSRDGGDEQYF. CDR3 bases: TGTGCCAGCAGTTCCCGGGACGGGGGTGACGAGCAGTACTTC.